This T cell receptor beta chain is from a study of cytomegalovirus exposure and HLA in healthy donors. Study overall: Samples from HLA-typed donors yielded approximately 80 million unique TCRs in an early data release. For the approximately 400 genotyped donors, 75% to 90% fell within the Caucasian-associated ancestry cluster. General study results and limits: Confirmation in vitro established that three CMV-associated chains were specific for CMV antigens. Exclusion as indistinguishable affected some V segments, including TRBV6-2 and TRBV6-3.

PCR employed 60 Vbeta and 13 Jbeta primers. The assay was immunoSEQ multiplex PCR, and TCRdb's table has in-frame clones only and misses some. The table shows fewer than 120,000 clones, with around 79% occurring only once. J gave up 4 bases and V 2 bases, and 4 bases lay outside the gene matches. The CDR3 runs to 15 residues. Germline values: CDR1 KGHSH, CDR2 LQKENI. Details on this clone: Its matching antigen is unknown.

This chain joins TRBV18 and TRBJ2-5, with 10 bases fitting TRBD2. The source of this sequence is a young woman in good health and CMV-seronegative. Sequencing was carried out using PBMCs. CDR3 DNA sequence: TGTGCCAGCTCACCATTCGGGACTAGCGCAGAGACCCAGTACTTC. It encodes CASSPFGTSAETQYF.